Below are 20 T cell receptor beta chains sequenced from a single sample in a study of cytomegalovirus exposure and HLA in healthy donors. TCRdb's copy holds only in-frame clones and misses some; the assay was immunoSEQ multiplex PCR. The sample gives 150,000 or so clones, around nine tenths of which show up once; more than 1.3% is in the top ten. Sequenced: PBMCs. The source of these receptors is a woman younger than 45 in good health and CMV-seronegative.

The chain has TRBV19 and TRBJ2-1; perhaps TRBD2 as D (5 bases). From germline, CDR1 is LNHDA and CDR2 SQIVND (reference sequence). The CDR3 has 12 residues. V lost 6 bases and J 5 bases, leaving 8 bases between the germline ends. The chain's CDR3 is CASSNGDNEQFF. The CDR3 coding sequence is TGTGCCAGTAGCAACGGGGACAATGAGCAGTTCTTC.

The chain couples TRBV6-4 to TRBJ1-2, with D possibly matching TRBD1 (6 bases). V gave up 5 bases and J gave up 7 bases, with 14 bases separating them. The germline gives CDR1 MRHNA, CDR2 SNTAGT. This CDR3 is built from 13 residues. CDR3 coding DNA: TGTGCCAGCAGTACCACAGGGCAGAGTGGCTACACCTTC. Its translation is CASSTTGQSGYTF.

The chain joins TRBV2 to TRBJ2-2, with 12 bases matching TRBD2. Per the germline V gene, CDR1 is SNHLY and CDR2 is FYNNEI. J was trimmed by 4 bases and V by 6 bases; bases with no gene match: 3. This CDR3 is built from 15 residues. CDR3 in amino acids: CASRASGGATGELFF. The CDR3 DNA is TGTGCCAGCAGAGCTAGCGGGGGGGCCACCGGGGAGCTGTTTTTT.

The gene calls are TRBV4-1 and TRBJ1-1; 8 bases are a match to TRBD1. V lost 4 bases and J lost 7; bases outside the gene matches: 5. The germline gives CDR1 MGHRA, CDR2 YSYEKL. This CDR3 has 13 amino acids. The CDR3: CASSRGQGIEAFF. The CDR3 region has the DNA TGCGCCAGCAGCCGAGGACAGGGTATTGAAGCTTTCTTT.

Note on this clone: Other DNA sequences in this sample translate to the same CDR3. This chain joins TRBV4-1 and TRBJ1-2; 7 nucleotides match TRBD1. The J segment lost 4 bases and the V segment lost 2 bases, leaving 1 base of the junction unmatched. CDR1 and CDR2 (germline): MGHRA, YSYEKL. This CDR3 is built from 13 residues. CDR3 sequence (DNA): TGCGCCAGCAGCCAACAGGGGGGCTATGGCTACACCTTC. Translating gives CASSQQGGYGYTF.

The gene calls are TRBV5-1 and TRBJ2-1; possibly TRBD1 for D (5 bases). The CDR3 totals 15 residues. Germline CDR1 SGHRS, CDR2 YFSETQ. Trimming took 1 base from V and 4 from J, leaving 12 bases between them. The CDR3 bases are TGCGCCAGCAGCTTGCTCCAGGGCCTATACAATGAGCAGTTCTTC. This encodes CASSLLQGLYNEQFF.

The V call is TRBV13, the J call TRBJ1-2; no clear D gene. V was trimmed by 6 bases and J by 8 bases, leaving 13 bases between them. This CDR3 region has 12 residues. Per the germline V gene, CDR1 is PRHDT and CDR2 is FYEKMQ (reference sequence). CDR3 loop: CASRSGVHGYTF. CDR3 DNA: TGTGCCAGCAGATCCGGGGTACACGGCTACACCTTC.

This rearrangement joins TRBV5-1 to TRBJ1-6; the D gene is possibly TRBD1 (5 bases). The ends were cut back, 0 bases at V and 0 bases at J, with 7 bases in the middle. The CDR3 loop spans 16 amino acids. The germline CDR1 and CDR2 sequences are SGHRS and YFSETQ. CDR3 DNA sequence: TGCGCCAGCAGCTTGGTGACAGTCTCCTATAATTCACCCCTCCACTTT. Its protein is CASSLVTVSYNSPLHF.

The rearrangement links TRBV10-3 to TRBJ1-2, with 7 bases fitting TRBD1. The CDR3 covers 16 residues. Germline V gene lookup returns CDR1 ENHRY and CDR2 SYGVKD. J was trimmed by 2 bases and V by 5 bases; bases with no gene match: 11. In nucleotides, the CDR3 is TGTGCCATCAGTCACCAGGACAGGACCCTAAACTATGGCTACACCTTC. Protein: CAISHQDRTLNYGYTF.

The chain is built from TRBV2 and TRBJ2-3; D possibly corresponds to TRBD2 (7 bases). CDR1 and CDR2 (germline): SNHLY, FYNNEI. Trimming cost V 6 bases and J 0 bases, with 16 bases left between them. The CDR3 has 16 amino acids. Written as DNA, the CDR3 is TGTGCCAGCAGCGCGGGGGACACCTCTAGCACAGATACGCAGTATTTT. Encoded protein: CASSAGDTSSTDTQYF.

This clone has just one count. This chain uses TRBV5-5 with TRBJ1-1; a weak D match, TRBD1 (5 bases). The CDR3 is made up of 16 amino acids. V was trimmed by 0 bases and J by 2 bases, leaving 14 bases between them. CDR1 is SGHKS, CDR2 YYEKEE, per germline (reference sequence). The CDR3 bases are TGTGCCAGCAGCTTGGCCGGGGGGGATGTTAACACTGAAGCTTTCTTT. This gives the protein CASSLAGGDVNTEAFF.

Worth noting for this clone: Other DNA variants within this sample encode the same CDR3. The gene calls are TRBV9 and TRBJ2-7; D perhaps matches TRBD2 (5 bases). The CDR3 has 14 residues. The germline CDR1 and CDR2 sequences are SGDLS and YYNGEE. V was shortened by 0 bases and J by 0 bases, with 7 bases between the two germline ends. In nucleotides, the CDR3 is TGTGCCAGCAGCGTAGGTGGGAGCTCCTACGAGCAGTACTTC. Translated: CASSVGGSSYEQYF.

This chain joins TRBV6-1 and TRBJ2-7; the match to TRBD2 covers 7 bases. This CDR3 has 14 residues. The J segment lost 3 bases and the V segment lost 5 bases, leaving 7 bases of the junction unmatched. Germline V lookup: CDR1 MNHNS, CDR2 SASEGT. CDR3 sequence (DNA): TGTGCCAGCAGTAAACAGCGGGGACGCTACGAGCAGTACTTC. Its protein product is CASSKQRGRYEQYF.

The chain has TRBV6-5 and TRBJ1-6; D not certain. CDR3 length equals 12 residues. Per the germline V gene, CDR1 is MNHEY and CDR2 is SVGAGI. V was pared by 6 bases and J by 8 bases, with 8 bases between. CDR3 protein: CASRGRDSPLHF. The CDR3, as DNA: TGTGCCAGCAGAGGGAGGGATTCACCCCTCCACTTT.

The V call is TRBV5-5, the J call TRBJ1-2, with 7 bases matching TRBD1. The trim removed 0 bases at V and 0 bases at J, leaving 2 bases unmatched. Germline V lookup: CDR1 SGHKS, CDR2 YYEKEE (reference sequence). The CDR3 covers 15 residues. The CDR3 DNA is TGTGCCAGCAGCTTGGCCGGGACAGCTAACTATGGCTACACCTTC. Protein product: CASSLAGTANYGYTF.

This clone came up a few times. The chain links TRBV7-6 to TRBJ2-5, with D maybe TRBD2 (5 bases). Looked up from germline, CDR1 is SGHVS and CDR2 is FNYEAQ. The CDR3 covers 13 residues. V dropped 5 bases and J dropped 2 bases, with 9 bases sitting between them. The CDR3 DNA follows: TGTGCCAGCAGCAGAGGGCCACAAGAGACCCAGTACTTC. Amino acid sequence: CASSRGPQETQYF. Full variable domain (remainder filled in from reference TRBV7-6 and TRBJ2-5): GAGVSQSPRYKVTKRGQDVALRCDPISGHVSLYWYRQALGQGPEFLTYFNYEAQQDKSGLPNDRFSAERPEGSISTLTIQRTEQRDSAMYRCASSRGPQETQYFGPGTRLLVL.

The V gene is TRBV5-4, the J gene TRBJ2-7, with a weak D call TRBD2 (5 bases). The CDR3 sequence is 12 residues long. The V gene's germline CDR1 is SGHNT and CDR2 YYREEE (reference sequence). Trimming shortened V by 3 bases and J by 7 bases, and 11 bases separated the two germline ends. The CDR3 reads CASSWGEGEQYF. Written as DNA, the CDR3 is TGTGCCAGCAGCTGGGGAGAGGGAGAGCAGTACTTC. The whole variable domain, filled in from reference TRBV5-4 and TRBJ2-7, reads ETGVTQSPTHLIKTRGQQVTLRCSSQSGHNTVSWYQQALGQGPQFIFQYYREEENGRGNFPPRFSGLQFPNYSSELNVNALELDDSALYLCASSWGEGEQYFGPGTRLTVT.

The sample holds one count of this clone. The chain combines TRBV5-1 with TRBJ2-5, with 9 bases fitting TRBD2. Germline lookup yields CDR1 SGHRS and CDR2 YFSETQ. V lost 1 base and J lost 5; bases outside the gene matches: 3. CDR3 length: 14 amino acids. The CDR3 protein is CASSLSSGVETQYF. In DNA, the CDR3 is TGCGCCAGCAGCTTGTCTAGCGGGGTGGAGACCCAGTACTTC.

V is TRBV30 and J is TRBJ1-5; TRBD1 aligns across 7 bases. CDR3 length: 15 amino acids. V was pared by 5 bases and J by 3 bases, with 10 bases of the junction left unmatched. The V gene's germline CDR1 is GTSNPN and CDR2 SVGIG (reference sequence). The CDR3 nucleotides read TGTGCCTGGGGTAAGATGACAGGGTTCAATCAGCCCCAGCATTTT. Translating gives CAWGKMTGFNQPQHF. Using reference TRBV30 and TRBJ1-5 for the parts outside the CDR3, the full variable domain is SQTIHQWPATLVQPVGSPLSLECTVEGTSNPNLYWYRQAAGRGLQLLFYSVGIGQISSEVPQNLSASRPQDRQFILSSKKLLLSDSGFYLCAWGKMTGFNQPQHFGDGTRLSIL.

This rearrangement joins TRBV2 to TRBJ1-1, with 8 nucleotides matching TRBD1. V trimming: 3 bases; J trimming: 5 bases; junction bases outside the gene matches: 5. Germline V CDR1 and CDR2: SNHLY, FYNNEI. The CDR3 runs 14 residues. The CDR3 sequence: CASSEYRGGTEAFF. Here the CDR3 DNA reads TGTGCCAGCAGTGAGTACAGGGGGGGAACTGAAGCTTTCTTT.